The present entry profiles one T cell receptor (beta chain) with its context. Antigen unknown. This sample stems from a study of shared clonotypes between healthy human individuals. Study-level results: Generally, naive subsets (rather than memory subsets) showed larger estimated richness.

Clones were sequenced by immunoSEQ multiplex PCR, and TCRdb holds only the in-frame ones, with some missing. The sample yields roughly 1 million clones, roughly 80% seen once. Germline CDR1 is MNHNY and CDR2 is SVGAGI (reference sequence). The CDR3 is made up of 15 amino acids. J lost 8 bases, V lost 7 bases, and 8 bases had no gene match. The study separated CD4+ cells into CD45RA+ naive and CD45RA-negative memory subsets. The sequencing sample was made of memory CD4+ T cells sorted from blood. Specified subset: CD45RA-negative fraction. The chain combines TRBV6-6 with TRBJ2-1, with 13 positions matching TRBD2. This clonotype was obtained from a man between 18 and 35 years old in good health. In DNA, the CDR3 is TGTGCCAGCACCAGGACTAGCGGGGGTTGGGATGAGCAGTTCTTC. It is translated as CASTRTSGGWDEQFF.